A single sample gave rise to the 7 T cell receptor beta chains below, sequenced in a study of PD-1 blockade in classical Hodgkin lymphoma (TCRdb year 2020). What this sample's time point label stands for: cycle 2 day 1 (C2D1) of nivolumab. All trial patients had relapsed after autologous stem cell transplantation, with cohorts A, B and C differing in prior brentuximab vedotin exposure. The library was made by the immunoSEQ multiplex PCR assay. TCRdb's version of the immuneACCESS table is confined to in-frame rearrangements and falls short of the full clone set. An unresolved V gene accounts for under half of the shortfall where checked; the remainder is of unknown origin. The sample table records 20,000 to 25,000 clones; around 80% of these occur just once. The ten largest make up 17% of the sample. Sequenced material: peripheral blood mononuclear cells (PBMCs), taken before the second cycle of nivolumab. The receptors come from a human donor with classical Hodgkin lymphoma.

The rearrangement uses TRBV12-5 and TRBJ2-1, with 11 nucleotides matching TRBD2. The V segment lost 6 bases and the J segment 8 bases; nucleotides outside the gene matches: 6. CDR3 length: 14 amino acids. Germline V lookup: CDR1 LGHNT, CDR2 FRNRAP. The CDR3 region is CASGPGLAVDEQFF. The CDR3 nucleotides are TGTGCTAGTGGCCCGGGACTAGCGGTAGATGAGCAGTTCTTC.

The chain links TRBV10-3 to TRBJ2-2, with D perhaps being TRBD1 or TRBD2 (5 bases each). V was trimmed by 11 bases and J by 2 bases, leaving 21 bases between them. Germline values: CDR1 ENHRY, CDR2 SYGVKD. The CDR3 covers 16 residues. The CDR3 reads CAGSFVPGGNTGELFF. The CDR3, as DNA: TGTGCCGGCTCATTTGTCCCTGGGGGTAACACCGGGGAGCTGTTTTTT.

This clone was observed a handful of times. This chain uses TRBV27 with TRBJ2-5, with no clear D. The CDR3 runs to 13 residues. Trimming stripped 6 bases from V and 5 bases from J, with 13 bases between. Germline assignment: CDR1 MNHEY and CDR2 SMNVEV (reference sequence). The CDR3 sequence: CASRVQGRETQYF. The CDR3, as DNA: TGTGCCAGCAGGGTTCAAGGGCGGGAGACCCAGTACTTC.

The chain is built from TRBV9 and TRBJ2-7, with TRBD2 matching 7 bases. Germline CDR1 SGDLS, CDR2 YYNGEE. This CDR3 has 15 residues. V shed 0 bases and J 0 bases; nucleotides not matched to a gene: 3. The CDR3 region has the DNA TGTGCCAGCAGCGTAGGACTAGCAGGCTCCTACGAGCAGTACTTC. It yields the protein CASSVGLAGSYEQYF.

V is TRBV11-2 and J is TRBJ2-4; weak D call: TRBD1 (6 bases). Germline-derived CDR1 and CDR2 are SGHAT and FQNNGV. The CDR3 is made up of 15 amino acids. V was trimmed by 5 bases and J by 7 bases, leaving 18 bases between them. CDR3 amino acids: CASSRRRGQWNIQYF. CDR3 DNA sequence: TGTGCCAGCAGCCGTCGCAGGGGCCAGTGGAACATTCAGTACTTC.

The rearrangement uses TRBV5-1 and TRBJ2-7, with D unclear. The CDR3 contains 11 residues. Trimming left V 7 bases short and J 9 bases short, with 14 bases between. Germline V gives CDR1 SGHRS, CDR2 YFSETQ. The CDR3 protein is CASGNSSGQYF. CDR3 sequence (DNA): TGCGCCAGCGGCAACTCATCTGGGCAGTACTTC.

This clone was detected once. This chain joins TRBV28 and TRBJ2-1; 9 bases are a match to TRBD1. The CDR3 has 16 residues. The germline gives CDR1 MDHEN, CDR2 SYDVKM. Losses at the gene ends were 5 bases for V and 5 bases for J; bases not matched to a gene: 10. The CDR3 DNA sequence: TGTGCCAGCAGTCCCTCCGGGACAGGGAAGCACAATGAGCAGTTCTTC. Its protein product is CASSPSGTGKHNEQFF.